This record concerns one TCR beta chain sequence. The target antigen is unknown. Sequenced by immunoSEQ multiplex PCR; TCRdb stores in-frame clones only, minus some. The sample yields over a million clones, 95% to 99% seen once. This entry belongs to a study of shared clonotypes between healthy human individuals. Study-level background: A couple of female and a few male donors aged 18 to 49 were enrolled. General study results and limits: A handful of donors showed sharing of approximately 5% of naive CD4 clonotypes. Sorted-subset sequencing was shown by rarefaction to be incomplete despite large depth.

The CDR3 is 13 residues long. V was clipped by 8 bases and J by 0 bases, with 8 bases between them. The chain joins TRBV5-3 to TRBJ1-4; D uncertain. Being an ORF, TRBV5-3 has a function that is uncertain. The receptor comes from a man aged 30 to 39 in good health. Specimen: naive CD4+ T cells sorted from blood. Subset of the sample: CD45RA+ positively selected. The CDR3 coding sequence is TGTGCCAGGGAAACTTCAACTAATGAAAAACTGTTTTTT. Translating gives CARETSTNEKLFF.